What follows are 9 T cell receptor beta chains derived from one specimen sequenced in a study of cytotoxic CD8 clonotypes in ibrutinib-treated CLL. The table came from immunoSEQ multiplex PCR; TCRdb's copy has only in-frame clones and leaves some out. The repertoire consists of around 92,000 clones, with approximately 77% occurring once and the leading ten covering around 24%. Sequencing was performed on PBMCs, taken after 24 months of ibrutinib treatment. These receptor sequences come from a human donor with chronic lymphocytic leukemia.

This chain uses TRBV28 with TRBJ1-1, with 8 nucleotides matching TRBD1. The CDR3 loop spans 18 amino acids. Germline V gene lookup returns CDR1 MDHEN and CDR2 SYDVKM. With 1 base clipped from V and 0 bases from J, the junction kept 10 bases outside the gene matches. CDR3 coding DNA: TGTGCCAGCAGTTTATTGGCGGACAGGGCCCAACTGAACACTGAAGCTTTCTTT. Translated, it gives CASSLLADRAQLNTEAFF.

The CDR3 bases are TGTGCCCAGGCCGGGGGCGCAGATACGCAGTATTTT. It encodes CAQAGGADTQYF. This chain connects TRBV30 to TRBJ2-3, with D perhaps given as TRBD1 or TRBD2 (6 bases each). Trimming took off 8 bases at V and 4 bases at J, with 13 bases between the two ends. In germline, CDR1 is GTSNPN, CDR2 SVGIG (reference sequence). This CDR3 region has 12 residues.

CDR3 DNA sequence: TGTGCCAGCAGCGTAGCAGCGGGCACAGATACGCAGTATTTT. This codes for CASSVAAGTDTQYF. The chain links TRBV9 to TRBJ2-3; TRBD2 is a possible D gene (5 bases). The germline V gene encodes CDR1 SGDLS and CDR2 YYNGEE. This CDR3 comprises 14 residues. Trimming took off 0 bases at V and 1 base at J, with 6 bases between the two ends.

The chain has TRBV5-6 and TRBJ1-6; 9 bases fit TRBD1. V lost 2 bases to trimming and J lost 11 bases; unmatched junction nucleotides: 5. CDR3 length: 14 amino acids. Germline values: CDR1 SGHDT, CDR2 YYEEEE. The chain's CDR3 is CASSFTGGWAPLHF. The CDR3 bases are TGTGCCAGCAGCTTTACAGGGGGCTGGGCACCCCTCCACTTT.

This clone was detected once. The chain couples TRBV2 to TRBJ2-5; 7 bases align to TRBD2. Germline trimming cut 10 bases from V and 3 bases from J; bases unmatched to any gene: 11. This CDR3 contains 14 residues. From germline, CDR1 is SNHLY and CDR2 FYNNEI. In nucleotides, the CDR3 is TGTGCCACCACAGTGAACGGGGGGAAAGAGACCCAGTACTTC. Its protein is CATTVNGGKETQYF.

The chain joins TRBV30 to TRBJ1-1; possibly TRBD1 for D (6 bases). Between the trimmed V and J ends, which lost 1 base and 0 bases, there was a span of 21 bases. CDR1 GTSNPN and CDR2 SVGIG come from the germline V gene (reference sequence). CDR3 length: 18 residues. DNA for the CDR3: TGTGCCTGGAGTGGGGGTCGGCGCAGGGGATTGATGAACACTGAAGCTTTCTTT. Protein sequence: CAWSGGRRRGLMNTEAFF.

This rearrangement joins TRBV5-1 to TRBJ1-5; D remains unclear. CDR1 is SGHRS and CDR2 is YFSETQ in the germline V gene. The CDR3 loop spans 13 amino acids. Trimming left V 1 base short and J 6 bases short, with 8 bases between. The CDR3 region has the DNA TGCGCCAGCAGCTTGCAGGAAGGTCAGCCCCAGCATTTT. Translated: CASSLQEGQPQHF.

The V gene is TRBV28, the J gene TRBJ1-2; D call uncertain. Trimming removed 4 bases at V and 0 bases at J, with 12 bases between. The CDR3 loop spans 15 amino acids. Germline V CDR1 and CDR2: MDHEN, SYDVKM. The CDR3 nucleotides are TGTGCCAGCAGTTCGTATGACATCACTAACTATGGCTACACCTTC. Residues: CASSSYDITNYGYTF.

The V call is TRBV19, the J call TRBJ2-3; TRBD1 matches at 9 bases. Germline V gene lookup returns CDR1 LNHDA and CDR2 SQIVND (reference sequence). V dropped 8 bases and J dropped 5; count of bases not matched to a gene: 17. The CDR3 has 17 amino acids. The CDR3 is CASSRILRTGVGDTQYF. The CDR3 DNA sequence: TGTGCCAGTTCACGTATCCTTCGGACAGGGGTGGGAGATACGCAGTATTTT.